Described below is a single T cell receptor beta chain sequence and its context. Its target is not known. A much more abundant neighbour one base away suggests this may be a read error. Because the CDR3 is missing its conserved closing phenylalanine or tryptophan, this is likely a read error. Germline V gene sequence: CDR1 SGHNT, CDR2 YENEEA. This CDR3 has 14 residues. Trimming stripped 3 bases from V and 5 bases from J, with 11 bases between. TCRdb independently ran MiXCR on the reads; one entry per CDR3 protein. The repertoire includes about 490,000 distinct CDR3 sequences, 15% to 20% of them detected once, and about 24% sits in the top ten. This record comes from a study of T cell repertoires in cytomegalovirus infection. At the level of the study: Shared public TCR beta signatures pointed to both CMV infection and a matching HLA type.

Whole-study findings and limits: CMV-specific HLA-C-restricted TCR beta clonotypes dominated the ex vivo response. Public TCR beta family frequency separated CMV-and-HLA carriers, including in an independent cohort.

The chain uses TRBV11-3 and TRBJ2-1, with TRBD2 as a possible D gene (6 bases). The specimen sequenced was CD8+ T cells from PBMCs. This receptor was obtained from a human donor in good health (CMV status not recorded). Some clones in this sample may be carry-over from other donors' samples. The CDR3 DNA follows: TGTGCCAGCAGCTTTTTCGGGGGTGACAATGAGCAGTTCTTA. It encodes CASSFFGGDNEQFL.